The present T cell receptor (beta chain) was sequenced within a study of tumor T cells in aggressive B-cell lymphoma. Only in-frame clones appear in the TCRdb table, and some are missing; sequencing was by immunoSEQ multiplex PCR. The sample has 4,000 or so clones, over 75% seen once. Sequencing was done on a sample of tumor tissue. This clonotype was obtained from an adult with diffuse large B cell lymphoma.

CDR3 amino acids: CASSLGASFGADTQYF. The CDR3 nucleotides are TGCGCCAGCAGCTTGGGGGCCAGTTTCGGGGCAGATACGCAGTATTTT. The V and J genes are TRBV5-1 and TRBJ2-3; maybe TRBD2 (5 bases). CDR3 length: 16 residues. CDR1 and CDR2 (germline): SGHRS, YFSETQ. The ends were cut back, 0 bases at V and 4 bases at J, with 15 bases in the middle.